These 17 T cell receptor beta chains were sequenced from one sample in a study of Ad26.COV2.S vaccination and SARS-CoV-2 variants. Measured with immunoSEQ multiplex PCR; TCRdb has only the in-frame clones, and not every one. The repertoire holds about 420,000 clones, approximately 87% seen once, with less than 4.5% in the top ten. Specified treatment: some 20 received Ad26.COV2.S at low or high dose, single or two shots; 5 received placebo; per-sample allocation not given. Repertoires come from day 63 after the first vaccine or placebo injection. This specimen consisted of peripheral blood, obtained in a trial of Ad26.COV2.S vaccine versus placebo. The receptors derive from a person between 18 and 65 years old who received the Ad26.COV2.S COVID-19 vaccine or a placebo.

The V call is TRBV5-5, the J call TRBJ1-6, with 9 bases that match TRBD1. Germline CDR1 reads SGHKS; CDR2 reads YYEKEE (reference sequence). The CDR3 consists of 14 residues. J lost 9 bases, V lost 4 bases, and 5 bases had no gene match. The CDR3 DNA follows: TGTGCCAGCAGCCCACAGGGGGCGAGTTCACCCCTCCACTTT. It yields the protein CASSPQGASSPLHF.

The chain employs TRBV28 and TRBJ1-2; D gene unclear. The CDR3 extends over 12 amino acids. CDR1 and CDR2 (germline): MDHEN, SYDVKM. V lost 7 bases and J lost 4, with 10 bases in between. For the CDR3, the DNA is TGTGCCAGCATGCGGGAAAGCTATGGCTACACCTTC. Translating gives CASMRESYGYTF.

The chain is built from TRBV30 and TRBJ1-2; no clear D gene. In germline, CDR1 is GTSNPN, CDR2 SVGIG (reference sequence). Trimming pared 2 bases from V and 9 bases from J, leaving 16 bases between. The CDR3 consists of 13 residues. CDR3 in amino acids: CAWSPRAGSSYTF. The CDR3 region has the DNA TGTGCCTGGAGTCCACGGGCTGGGAGTAGCTACACCTTC.

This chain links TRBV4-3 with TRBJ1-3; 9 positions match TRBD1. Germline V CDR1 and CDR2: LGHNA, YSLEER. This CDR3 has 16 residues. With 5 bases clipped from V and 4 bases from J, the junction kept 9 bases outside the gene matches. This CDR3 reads CASSLQQGAPGNTIYF. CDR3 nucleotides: TGCGCCAGCAGCTTACAACAGGGGGCGCCGGGAAACACCATATATTTT.

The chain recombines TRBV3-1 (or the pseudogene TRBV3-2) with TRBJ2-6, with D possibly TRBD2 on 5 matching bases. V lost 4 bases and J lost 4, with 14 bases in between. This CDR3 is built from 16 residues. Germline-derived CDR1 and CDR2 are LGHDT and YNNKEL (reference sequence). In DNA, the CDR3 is TGTGCCAGCAGCCCTTTCGGGGAATCGGGGGCCAACGTCCTGACTTTC. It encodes CASSPFGESGANVLTF.

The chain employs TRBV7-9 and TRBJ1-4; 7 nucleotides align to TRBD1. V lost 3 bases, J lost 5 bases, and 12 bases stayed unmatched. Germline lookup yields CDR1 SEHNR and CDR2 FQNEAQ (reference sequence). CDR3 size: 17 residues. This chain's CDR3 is CASSLVSLDRQNEKLFF. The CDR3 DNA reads TGTGCCAGCAGCTTGGTATCGTTGGACAGGCAGAATGAAAAACTGTTTTTT. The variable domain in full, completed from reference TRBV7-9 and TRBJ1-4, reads DTGVSQNPRHKITKRGQNVTFRCDPISEHNRLYWYRQTLGQGPEFLTYFQNEAQLEKSRLLSDRFSAERPKGSFSTLEIQRTEQGDSAMYLCASSLVSLDRQNEKLFFGSGTQLSVL.

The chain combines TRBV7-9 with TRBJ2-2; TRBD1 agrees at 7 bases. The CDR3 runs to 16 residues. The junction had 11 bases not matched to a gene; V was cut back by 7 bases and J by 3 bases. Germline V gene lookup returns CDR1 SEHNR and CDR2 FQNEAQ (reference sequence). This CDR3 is CASTPLTGTDTGELFF. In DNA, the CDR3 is TGTGCCAGCACCCCATTAACCGGGACAGACACCGGGGAGCTGTTTTTT.

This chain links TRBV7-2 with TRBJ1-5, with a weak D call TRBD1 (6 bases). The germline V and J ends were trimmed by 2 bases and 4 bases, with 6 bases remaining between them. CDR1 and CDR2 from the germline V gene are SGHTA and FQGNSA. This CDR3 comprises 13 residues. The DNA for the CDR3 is TGTGCCAGCAGCTTACAGGGGAATCAGCCCCAGCATTTT. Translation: CASSLQGNQPQHF.

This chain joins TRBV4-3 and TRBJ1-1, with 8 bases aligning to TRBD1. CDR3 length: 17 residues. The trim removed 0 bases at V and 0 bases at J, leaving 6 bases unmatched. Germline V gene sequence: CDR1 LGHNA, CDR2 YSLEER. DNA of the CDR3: TGCGCCAGCAGCCAAGATCGTACAGGGGGTCTGAACACTGAAGCTTTCTTT. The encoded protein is CASSQDRTGGLNTEAFF.

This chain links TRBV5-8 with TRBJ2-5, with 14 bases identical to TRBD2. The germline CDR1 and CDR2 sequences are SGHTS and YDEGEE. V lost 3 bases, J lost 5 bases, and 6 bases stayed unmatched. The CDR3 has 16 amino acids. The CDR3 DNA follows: TGTGCCAGCAGCTCCACCGGGACTAGCGGGGGTGAGACCCAGTACTTC. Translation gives CASSSTGTSGGETQYF.

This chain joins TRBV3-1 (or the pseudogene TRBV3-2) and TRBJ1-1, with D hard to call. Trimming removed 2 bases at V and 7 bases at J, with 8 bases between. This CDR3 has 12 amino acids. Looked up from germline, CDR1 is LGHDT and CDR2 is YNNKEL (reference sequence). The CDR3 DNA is TGTGCCAGCAGCCAAATAAGAAGTGAAGCTTTCTTT. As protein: CASSQIRSEAFF.

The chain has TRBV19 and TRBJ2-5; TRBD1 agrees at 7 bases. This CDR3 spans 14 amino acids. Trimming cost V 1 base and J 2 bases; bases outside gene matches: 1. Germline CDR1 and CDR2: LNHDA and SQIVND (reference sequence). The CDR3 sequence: CASSIGGQQETQYF. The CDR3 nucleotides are TGTGCCAGTAGTATAGGGGGACAGCAAGAGACCCAGTACTTC.

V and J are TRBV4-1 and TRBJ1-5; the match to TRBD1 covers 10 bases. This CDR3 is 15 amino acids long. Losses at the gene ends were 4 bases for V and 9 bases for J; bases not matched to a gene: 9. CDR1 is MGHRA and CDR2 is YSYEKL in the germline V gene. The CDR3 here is CASSPETGQGRPQHF. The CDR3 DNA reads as TGCGCCAGCAGCCCAGAAACGGGACAGGGGAGGCCCCAGCATTTT.

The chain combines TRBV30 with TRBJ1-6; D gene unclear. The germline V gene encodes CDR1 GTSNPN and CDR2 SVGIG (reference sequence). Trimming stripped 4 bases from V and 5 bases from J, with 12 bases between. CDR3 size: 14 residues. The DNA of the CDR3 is TGTGCCTGGACAGATGTTCTGAATAATTCACCCCTCCACTTT. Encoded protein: CAWTDVLNNSPLHF.

The CDR3 loop reads CASSPRDRLYNEQFF. The CDR3 bases are TGTGCCAGCAGTCCCCGGGACAGGTTGTACAATGAGCAGTTCTTC. This chain connects TRBV28 to TRBJ2-1, with TRBD1 matching over 8 bases. The CDR3 consists of 15 residues. V dropped 5 bases and J dropped 4; count of bases not matched to a gene: 7. The V gene's germline CDR1 is MDHEN and CDR2 SYDVKM. Looking up the rest from reference TRBV28 and TRBJ2-1 gives the full variable domain: DVKVTQSSRYLVKRTGEKVFLECVQDMDHENMFWYRQDPGLGLRLIYFSYDVKMKEKGDIPEGYSVSREKKERFSLILESASTNQTSMYLCASSPRDRLYNEQFFGPGTRLTVL.

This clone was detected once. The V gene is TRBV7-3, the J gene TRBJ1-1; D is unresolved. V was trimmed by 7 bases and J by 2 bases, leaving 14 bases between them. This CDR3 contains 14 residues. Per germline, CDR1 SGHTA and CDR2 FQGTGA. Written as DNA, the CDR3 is TGTGCCAGCAAGGAGGGCTCCGGTAACACTGAAGCTTTCTTT. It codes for CASKEGSGNTEAFF.

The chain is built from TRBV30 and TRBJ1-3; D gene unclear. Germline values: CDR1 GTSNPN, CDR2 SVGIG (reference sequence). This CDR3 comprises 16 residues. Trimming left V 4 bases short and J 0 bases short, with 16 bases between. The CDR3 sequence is CAWTPFGFSSGNTIYF. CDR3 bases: TGTGCCTGGACCCCCTTCGGATTTAGCTCTGGAAACACCATATATTTT.